The clone carrying this T cell receptor beta chain was seen only once. Participants with major medical conditions, Axis I/II comorbidities, regular medication or illicit drug use were excluded. Per germline, CDR1 MNHEY and CDR2 SMNVEV (reference sequence). This CDR3 has 14 residues. Measured with immunoSEQ multiplex PCR; TCRdb has only the in-frame clones, and not every one. There are 20,000 to 25,000 clones in the sample; 80% to 90% occur only once, and approximately 5.1% lies in the top ten. This specimen comes from a study of untreated major depressive disorder. This rearrangement joins TRBV27 to TRBJ1-4, with D perhaps TRBD1 (5 bases). Sequenced material: CD4+ T cells from PBMCs. The clonotype comes from a woman aged 25 to 39 in good health. The CDR3 reads CASTGAGRAEKLFF. In DNA form, the CDR3 reads TGTGCTTCTACTGGTGCAGGGCGAGCAGAAAAACTGTTTTTT.